This TCR beta chain was documented in a study of cytomegalovirus exposure and HLA in healthy donors. Whole-study context: Later analysis reported that the approximately 130 validation repertoires shared the platform of the roughly 670 first-cohort repertoires.

V gave up 3 bases and J gave up 6 bases, with 13 bases separating them. The CDR3 runs 14 residues. Germline V gene data show CDR1 as SGDLS and CDR2 as YYNGEE. General study results and limits: The study put around 180 TCR beta chains on its list as cytomegalovirus-associated. TCR sequences were mostly rare, though some public TCRs occurred in many donors.

Sequencing used immunoSEQ multiplex PCR; TCRdb keeps in-frame clones, though not all of them. This sample yields 55,000 to 80,000 clones, of which approximately 93% are seen a single time; about 1.4% belongs to the top ten. From the 120-subject validation cohort, which was separate from the approximately 670-subject first cohort, the donors were drawn. Turning to this clone: Its antigen is not identified.

Specimen: PBMCs. The chain uses TRBV9 and TRBJ1-5, with a tentative D call TRBD1 (6 bases). The source of this sequence is a man aged 18-30 years in good health and CMV-seropositive. The CDR3 coding sequence is TGTGCCAGCAGCGCGAGGGGGGGCATTCAGCCCCAGCATTTT. Translated: CASSARGGIQPQHF.